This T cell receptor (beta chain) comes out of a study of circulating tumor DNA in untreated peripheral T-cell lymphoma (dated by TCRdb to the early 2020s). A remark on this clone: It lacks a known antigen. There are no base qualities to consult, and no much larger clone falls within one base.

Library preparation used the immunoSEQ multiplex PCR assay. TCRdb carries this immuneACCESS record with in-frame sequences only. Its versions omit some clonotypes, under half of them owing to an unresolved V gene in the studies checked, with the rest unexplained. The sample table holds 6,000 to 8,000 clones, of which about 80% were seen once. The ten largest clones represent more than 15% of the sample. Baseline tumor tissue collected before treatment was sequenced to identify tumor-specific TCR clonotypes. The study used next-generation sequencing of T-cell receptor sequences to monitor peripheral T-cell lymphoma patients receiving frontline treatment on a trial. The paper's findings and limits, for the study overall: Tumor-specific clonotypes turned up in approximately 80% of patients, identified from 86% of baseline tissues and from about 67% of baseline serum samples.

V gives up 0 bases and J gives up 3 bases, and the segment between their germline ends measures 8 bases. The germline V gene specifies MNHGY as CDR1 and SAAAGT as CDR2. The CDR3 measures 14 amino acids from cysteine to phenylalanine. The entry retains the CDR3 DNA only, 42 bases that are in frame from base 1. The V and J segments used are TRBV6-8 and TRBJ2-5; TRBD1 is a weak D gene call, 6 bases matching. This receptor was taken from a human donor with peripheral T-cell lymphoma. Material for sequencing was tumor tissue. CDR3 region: CASSYSDSEETQYF. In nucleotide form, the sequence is TGTGCCAGCAGTTACTCGGACAGTGAAGAGACCCAGTACTTC.